This T cell receptor beta chain was documented in a study of vaccination effects on CD4 cells after COVID-19. Turning to the study itself: It was with around 10 IU/ml IL-2 and 8 to 10 ug/ml peptides that roughly 2.2 million PBMC per well were cultured.

Cells that had been cultured for approximately eleven days were the source of isolated CD4+ T cells. Vaccine recipients, nucleocapsid antibody negative, had no prior SARS-CoV-2 infection. The protocol was immunoSEQ multiplex PCR, while the TCRdb copy is restricted to in-frame clones and leaves out a portion. This table has 70,000 to 75,000 clones, around 77% appearing once. This CDR3 spans 13 amino acids. The germline V and J ends were trimmed by 1 base and 4 bases, with 5 bases remaining between them. From germline, CDR1 is SGHTA and CDR2 FQGNSA. Study-wide points: Researchers reported few convalescent patients and no early post-infection timepoints in the study. From healthy vaccinees, only 1 of 255 vaccine-induced clones also reacted to common cold coronaviruses.

On this clone itself: Its antigen is still unknown. Other DNA sequences in this sample translate to the same CDR3.

The J gene is TRBJ2-1, the V gene TRBV7-2; D not resolved. The receptor was derived from a human donor who received a COVID-19 vaccine. The sample consisted of CD4+ T cells from PBMCs cultured without peptide, taken before COVID-19 vaccination. CDR3 amino acids: CASSLVQYNEQFF. The CDR3 nucleotides read TGTGCCAGCAGCTTAGTCCAGTACAATGAGCAGTTCTTC.